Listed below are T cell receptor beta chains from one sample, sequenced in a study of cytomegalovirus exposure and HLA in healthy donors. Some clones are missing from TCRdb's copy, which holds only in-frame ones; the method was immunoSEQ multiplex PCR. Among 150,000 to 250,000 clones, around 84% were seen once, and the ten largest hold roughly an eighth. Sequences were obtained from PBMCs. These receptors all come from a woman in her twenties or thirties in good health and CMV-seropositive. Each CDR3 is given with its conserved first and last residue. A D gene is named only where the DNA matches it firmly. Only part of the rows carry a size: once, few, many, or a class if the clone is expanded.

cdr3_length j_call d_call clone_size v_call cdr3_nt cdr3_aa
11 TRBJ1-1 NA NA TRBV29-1 TGCAGCGTGGGGGGGGACACTGAAGCTTTCTTT CSVGGDTEAFF
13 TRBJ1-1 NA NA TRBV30 TGTGCCTGGAGTGTATATCTTCGGGGTGAAGCTTTCTTT CAWSVYLRGEAFF
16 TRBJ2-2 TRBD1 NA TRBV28 TGTGCCAGCACCCCGTCCGACAGGGCGGGTACCGGGGAGCTGTTTTTT CASTPSDRAGTGELFF
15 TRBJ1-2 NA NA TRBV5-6 TGTGCCAGCAGCGCCATCCACGCAGGGACTAGGGGCTACACCTTC CASSAIHAGTRGYTF
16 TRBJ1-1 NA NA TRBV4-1 TGCGCCAGCAGCCAAGATGGGGCAAGGGTGGCCACTGAAGCTTTCTTT CASSQDGARVATEAFF
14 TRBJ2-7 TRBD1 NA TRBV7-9 TGTGCCAGCAGCCCCGGGGACAGGTATTACGAGCAGTACTTC CASSPGDRYYEQYF
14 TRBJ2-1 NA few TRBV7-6 TGTGCCAGCAGCTATGAGGGATCCTACAATGAGCAGTTCTTC CASSYEGSYNEQFF
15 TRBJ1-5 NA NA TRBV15 TGTGCCACCAGCAGATTAGACAATCCGAATCAGCCCCAGCATTTT CATSRLDNPNQPQHF
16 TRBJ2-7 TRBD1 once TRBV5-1 TGCGCCAGCAGCACCCCGACAGGGGGCATCTCCTACGAGCAGTACTTC CASSTPTGGISYEQYF
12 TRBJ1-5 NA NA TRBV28 TGTGCCAGCAGTGTTAGGGGTCAGCCCCAGCATTTT CASSVRGQPQHF
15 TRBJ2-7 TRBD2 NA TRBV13 TGTGCCAGCACCCCCCCGGGACTAGCGGGAGGGGAGCAGTACTTC CASTPPGLAGGEQYF
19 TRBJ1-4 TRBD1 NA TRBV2 TGTGCCAGCAGTGATCCTCCATCGGGACAGGGGGCCTCTAATGAAAAACTGTTTTTT CASSDPPSGQGASNEKLFF
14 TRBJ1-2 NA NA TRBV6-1 TGTGCCAGCAGCACTCCTGGGGGCTTGTATGGCTACACCTTC CASSTPGGLYGYTF
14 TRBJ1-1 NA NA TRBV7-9 TGTGCCAGCAGCTTAAGCGGGGCGAGAATTGAAGCTTTCTTT CASSLSGARIEAFF
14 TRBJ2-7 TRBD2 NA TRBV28 TGTGCCAGCACCTCCGGGGAGGGAATCTACGAGCAGTACTTC CASTSGEGIYEQYF
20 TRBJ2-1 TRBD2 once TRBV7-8 TGTGCCAGCAGCTTGACCGGGACTAGCGGGAGTGTCTGGTCCTACAATGAGCAGTTCTTC CASSLTGTSGSVWSYNEQFF
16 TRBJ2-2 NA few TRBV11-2 TGTGCCAGCAGCTTAGTAGGGGCCCCGAACACCGGGGAGCTGTTTTTT CASSLVGAPNTGELFF
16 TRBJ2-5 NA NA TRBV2 TGTGCCAGCAGCGCCCGACGGGCTAGCTATTCCGAGACCCAGTACTTC CASSARRASYSETQYF
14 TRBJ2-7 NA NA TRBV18 TGTGCCAGCTCACCACCGGCTGCACCCTTCGAGCAGTACTTC CASSPPAAPFEQYF
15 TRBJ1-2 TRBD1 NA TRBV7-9 TGTGCCAGCGGATCCTGGGACAGCCCCGATTATGGCTACACCTTC CASGSWDSPDYGYTF
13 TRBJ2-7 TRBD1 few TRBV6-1 TGTGCCAGCACTAGGACAGGGGCCTACGAGCAGTACTTC CASTRTGAYEQYF
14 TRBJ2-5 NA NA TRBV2 TGTGCTACACGGGAACTAGAAGGCCAAGAGACCCAGTACTTC CATRELEGQETQYF
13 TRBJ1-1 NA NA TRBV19 TGTGCCAGTAGTATAGCTCGGGGATCTGTAGCTTTCTTT CASSIARGSVAFF
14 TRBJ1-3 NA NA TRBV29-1 TGCAGCGTTGAGGAGGGGCCCTCTGGAAACACCATATATTTT CSVEEGPSGNTIYF
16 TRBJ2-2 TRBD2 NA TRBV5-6 TGTGCCAGCAGCCCTATACTAGCGGCGAACACCGGGGAGCTGTTTTTT CASSPILAANTGELFF
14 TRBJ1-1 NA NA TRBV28 TGTGCCAGCAGGCCCCAGGGGTCGAACACTGAAGCTTTCTTT CASRPQGSNTEAFF
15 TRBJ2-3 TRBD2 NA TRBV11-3 TGTGCCAGCAGCTTAGGACTCGGGAGGACAGATACGCAGTATTTT CASSLGLGRTDTQYF
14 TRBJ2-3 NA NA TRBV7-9 TGTGCCAGCAGCTTAGGACTGAGCACAGATACGCAGTATTTT CASSLGLSTDTQYF
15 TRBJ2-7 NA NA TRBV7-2 TGTGCCAGCAGCACCCAGGCACAGGGAGTCAACGAGCAGTACTTC CASSTQAQGVNEQYF
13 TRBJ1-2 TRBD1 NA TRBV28 TGTGCCAGCAGTTTGGGACAGGAATATGGCTACACCTTC CASSLGQEYGYTF
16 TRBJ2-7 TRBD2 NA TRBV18 TGTGCCAGCTCACCCCGGGATGGGACTAGCGGCTACGAGCAGTACTTC CASSPRDGTSGYEQYF
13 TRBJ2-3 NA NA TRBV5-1 TGCGCCAGCAGCTTGGCCGGGGCAGATACGCAGTATTTT CASSLAGADTQYF
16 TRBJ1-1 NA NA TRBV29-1 TGCAGCGTTGAAAATTTTATCGATAGGGGCGACACTGAAGCTTTCTTT CSVENFIDRGDTEAFF
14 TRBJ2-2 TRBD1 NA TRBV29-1 TGCAGCGTGGGGACAGTACCGAACACCGGGGAGCTGTTTTTT CSVGTVPNTGELFF
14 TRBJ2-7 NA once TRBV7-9 TGTGCCAGCAGCTTACTGGCGGGGGCGGTTGAGCAGTACTTC CASSLLAGAVEQYF
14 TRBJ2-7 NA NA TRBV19 TGTGCCAGTAGTATGGAGGGGCCTAGGAACGAGCAGTACTTC CASSMEGPRNEQYF
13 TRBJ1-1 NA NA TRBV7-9 TGTGCCAGCAGTCCAACAGTGAACACTGAAGCTTTCTTT CASSPTVNTEAFF
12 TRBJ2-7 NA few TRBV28 TGTGCCAGCCGGACAAGCATCCACGAGCAGTACTTC CASRTSIHEQYF
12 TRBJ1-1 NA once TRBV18 TGTGCCAGCTCAGGCCCGGGTACTGAAGCTTTCTTT CASSGPGTEAFF
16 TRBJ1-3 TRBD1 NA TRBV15 TGTGCCACCAGCAGGGGACAGGCGCTCTCTGGAAACACCATATATTTT CATSRGQALSGNTIYF
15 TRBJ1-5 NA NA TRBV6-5 TGTGCCAGCAGTTACCAGTTCGGAGGCAATCAGCCCCAGCATTTT CASSYQFGGNQPQHF
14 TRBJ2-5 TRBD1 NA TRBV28 TGTGCCAGCAGTTTTATAGGGGGCTTAGAGACCCAGTACTTC CASSFIGGLETQYF
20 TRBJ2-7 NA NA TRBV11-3 TGTGCCAGCAGTTTAAATTACGCTCCGAAACCCCGGACTGTTTTCTACGAGCAGTACTTC CASSLNYAPKPRTVFYEQYF
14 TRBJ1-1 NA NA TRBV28 TGTGCCAGCAGTCTCAGGATTAAGGACACTGAAGCTTTCTTT CASSLRIKDTEAFF
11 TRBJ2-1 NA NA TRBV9 TGTGCCAGCAGCGTATCGGTTGAGCAGTTCTTC CASSVSVEQFF
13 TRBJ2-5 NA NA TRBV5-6 TGTGCCAGCAGCAAGACAGCCCAAGAGACCCAGTACTTC CASSKTAQETQYF
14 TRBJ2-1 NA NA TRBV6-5 TGTGCCAGCAGCCGACGGGGGTCCTACAATGAGCAGTTCTTC CASSRRGSYNEQFF
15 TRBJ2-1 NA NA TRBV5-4 TGTGCCAGCAGCTTCAGGGCTTCGGTTGACAATGAGCAGTTCTTC CASSFRASVDNEQFF
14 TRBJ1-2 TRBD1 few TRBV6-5 TGTGCCAGCAGAAGTCGCCAGGGGGCGCGTGGCTACACCTTC CASRSRQGARGYTF
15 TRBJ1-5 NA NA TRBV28 TGTGCCAGCAGAGAACAGGGTATGGGCAATCAGCCCCAGCATTTT CASREQGMGNQPQHF
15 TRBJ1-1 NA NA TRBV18 TGTGCCAGCTCAAACGGGGGGGCCATGAACACTGAAGCTTTCTTT CASSNGGAMNTEAFF
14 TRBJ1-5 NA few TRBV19 TGTGCCAGTAGTATAAGGGGTAGCAATCAGCCCCAGCATTTT CASSIRGSNQPQHF